Listed below are T cell receptor beta chains from one sample, sequenced in a study of cytomegalovirus exposure and HLA in healthy donors. Assay used: immunoSEQ multiplex PCR; TCRdb lists only in-frame clones, some missing. The data contain around 150,000 clones, roughly four fifths of them singletons. Sequencing used PBMCs. The receptors were gathered from a young woman in good health and CMV-seronegative. The CDR3 runs from the conserved cysteine through the conserved F or W. The order of the fields is V gene, J gene, CDR3 protein.

v_gene: TRBV6-6
j_gene: TRBJ2-7
CDR3aa: CASSYFQGYEQYF

v_gene: TRBV5-6
j_gene: TRBJ1-3
CDR3aa: CASSLGQAGSGNTIYF

v_gene: TRBV4-1
j_gene: TRBJ2-7
CDR3aa: CASSQDTLSVYEQYF

v_gene: TRBV18
j_gene: TRBJ2-1
CDR3aa: CASSPAQGPQFF

v_gene: TRBV10-3
j_gene: TRBJ1-5
CDR3aa: CAIGGTALGPQHF

v_gene: TRBV5-1
j_gene: TRBJ2-7
CDR3aa: CASSLSGTALVISSYEQYF

v_gene: TRBV5-1
j_gene: TRBJ1-2
CDR3aa: CASSLLGGGGTGYTF

v_gene: TRBV5-1
j_gene: TRBJ2-5
CDR3aa: CASSLGRFQETQYF

v_gene: TRBV9
j_gene: TRBJ2-1
CDR3aa: CASSVGGGGYNEQFF

v_gene: TRBV28
j_gene: TRBJ2-1
CDR3aa: CASSTGVGYNEQFF

v_gene: TRBV7-3
j_gene: TRBJ2-7
CDR3aa: CASSLIGGAPEQYF

v_gene: TRBV27
j_gene: TRBJ2-1
CDR3aa: CASSFYRTEQFF

v_gene: TRBV6-5
j_gene: TRBJ1-5
CDR3aa: CASSYRGNSNQPQHF

v_gene: TRBV4-2
j_gene: TRBJ2-2
CDR3aa: CASSQEGLAGPPGELFF

v_gene: TRBV7-9
j_gene: TRBJ1-6
CDR3aa: CSSSTSLAPLHF

v_gene: TRBV5-6
j_gene: TRBJ2-3
CDR3aa: CASSLYRGTDTQYF

v_gene: TRBV2
j_gene: TRBJ1-1
CDR3aa: CASNARDRGFTEAFF

v_gene: TRBV9
j_gene: TRBJ2-2
CDR3aa: CASSVRLLNTGELFF

v_gene: TRBV6-6
j_gene: TRBJ2-5
CDR3aa: CASSYSAGVGETQYF

v_gene: TRBV27
j_gene: TRBJ1-2
CDR3aa: CASSLNRGPTLSGYTF

v_gene: TRBV15
j_gene: TRBJ1-1
CDR3aa: CATSRGGRVNTEAFF

v_gene: TRBV2
j_gene: TRBJ2-2
CDR3aa: CASSELGGSHTGELFF

v_gene: TRBV10-1
j_gene: TRBJ2-7
CDR3aa: CASSEGQGPCEQYF

v_gene: TRBV30
j_gene: TRBJ1-4
CDR3aa: CAWSGDRTNEKLFF

v_gene: TRBV7-6
j_gene: TRBJ1-1
CDR3aa: CASSARPGQGIIEAFF

v_gene: TRBV5-5
j_gene: TRBJ2-5
CDR3aa: CASSLAGASETQYF

v_gene: TRBV7-6
j_gene: TRBJ2-3
CDR3aa: CASSYQSTDTQYF

v_gene: TRBV5-1
j_gene: TRBJ2-2
CDR3aa: CASSFGGLAGVGGELFF

v_gene: TRBV7-3
j_gene: TRBJ2-1
CDR3aa: CASSSLAGGGNEQFF

v_gene: TRBV20-1
j_gene: TRBJ2-7
CDR3aa: CSARARSEQYF

v_gene: TRBV27
j_gene: TRBJ2-5
CDR3aa: CASSVLAGQETQYF

v_gene: TRBV10-1
j_gene: TRBJ1-5
CDR3aa: CASTGTGIFQPQHF

v_gene: TRBV5-1
j_gene: TRBJ1-4
CDR3aa: CASSPGQGSEKLFF

v_gene: TRBV18
j_gene: TRBJ1-1
CDR3aa: CASSPGENLFSEAFF